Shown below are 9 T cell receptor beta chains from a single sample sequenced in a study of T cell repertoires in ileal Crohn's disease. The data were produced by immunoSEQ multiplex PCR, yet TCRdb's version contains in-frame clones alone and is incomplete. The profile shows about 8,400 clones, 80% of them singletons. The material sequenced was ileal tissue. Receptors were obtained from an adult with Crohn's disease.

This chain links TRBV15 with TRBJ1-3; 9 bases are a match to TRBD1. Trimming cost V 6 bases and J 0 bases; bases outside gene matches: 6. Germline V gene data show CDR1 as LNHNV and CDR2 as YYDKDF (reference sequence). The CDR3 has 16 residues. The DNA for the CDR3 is TGTGCCACCAGTACCGGGACAGGGAACTCTGGAAACACCATATATTTT. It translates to CATSTGTGNSGNTIYF.

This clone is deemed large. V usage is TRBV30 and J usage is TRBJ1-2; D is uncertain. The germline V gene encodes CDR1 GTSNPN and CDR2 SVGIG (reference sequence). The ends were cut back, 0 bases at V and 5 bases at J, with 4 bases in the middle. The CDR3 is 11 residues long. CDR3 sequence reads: CAWSVRYGYTF. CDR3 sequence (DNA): TGTGCCTGGAGTGTGCGTTATGGCTACACCTTC.

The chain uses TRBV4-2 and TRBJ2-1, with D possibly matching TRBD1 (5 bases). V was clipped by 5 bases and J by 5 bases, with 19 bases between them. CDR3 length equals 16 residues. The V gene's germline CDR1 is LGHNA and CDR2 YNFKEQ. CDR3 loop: CASSYTADTGNNEQFF. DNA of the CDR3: TGTGCCAGCAGCTACACGGCCGACACAGGAAACAATGAGCAGTTCTTC.

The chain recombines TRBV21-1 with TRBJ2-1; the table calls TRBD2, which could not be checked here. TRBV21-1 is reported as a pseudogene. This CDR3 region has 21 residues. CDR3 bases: TGTGCCAGCAGCAAAATGTTCCGTAGCGGGAGCGAAGGCGGCTCCTACAATGAGCAGTTCTTC. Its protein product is CASSKMFRSGSEGGSYNEQFF.

CDR3: CASREDPVAKNIQYF. The CDR3 DNA follows: TGTGCCAGCAGAGAGGATCCCGTAGCCAAAAACATTCAGTACTTC. This rearrangement joins TRBV27 to TRBJ2-4; D is unclear. V was trimmed by 6 bases and J by 0 bases, leaving 12 bases between them. Germline lookup yields CDR1 MNHEY and CDR2 SMNVEV (reference sequence). The CDR3 consists of 15 residues.

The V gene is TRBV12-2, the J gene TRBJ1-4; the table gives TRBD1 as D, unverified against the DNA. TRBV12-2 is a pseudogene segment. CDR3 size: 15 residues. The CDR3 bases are TGTGCAAGTCGTCCCCCGGGACAGCGAAATGAAAAACTGTTTTTT. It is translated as CASRPPGQRNEKLFF.

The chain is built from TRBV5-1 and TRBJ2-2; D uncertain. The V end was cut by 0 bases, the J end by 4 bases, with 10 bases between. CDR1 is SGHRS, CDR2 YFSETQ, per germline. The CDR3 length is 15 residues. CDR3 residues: CASSLENTPTGELFF. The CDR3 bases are TGCGCCAGCAGCTTGGAGAATACACCCACCGGGGAGCTGTTTTTT.

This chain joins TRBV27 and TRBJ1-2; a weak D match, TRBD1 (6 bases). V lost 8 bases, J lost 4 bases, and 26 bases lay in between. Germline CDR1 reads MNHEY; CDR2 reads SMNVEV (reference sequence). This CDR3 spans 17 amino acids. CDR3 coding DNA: TGTGCCAGCCGCTTAAAGGCAGGGGAAAGTGCAGGCTATGGCTACACCTTC. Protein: CASRLKAGESAGYGYTF.

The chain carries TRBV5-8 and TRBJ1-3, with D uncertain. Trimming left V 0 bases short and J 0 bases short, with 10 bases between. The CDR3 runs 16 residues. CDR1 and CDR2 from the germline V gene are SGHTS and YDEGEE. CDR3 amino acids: CASSLVQSSSGNTIYF. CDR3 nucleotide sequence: TGTGCCAGCAGCTTGGTACAGAGTTCCTCTGGAAACACCATATATTTT.